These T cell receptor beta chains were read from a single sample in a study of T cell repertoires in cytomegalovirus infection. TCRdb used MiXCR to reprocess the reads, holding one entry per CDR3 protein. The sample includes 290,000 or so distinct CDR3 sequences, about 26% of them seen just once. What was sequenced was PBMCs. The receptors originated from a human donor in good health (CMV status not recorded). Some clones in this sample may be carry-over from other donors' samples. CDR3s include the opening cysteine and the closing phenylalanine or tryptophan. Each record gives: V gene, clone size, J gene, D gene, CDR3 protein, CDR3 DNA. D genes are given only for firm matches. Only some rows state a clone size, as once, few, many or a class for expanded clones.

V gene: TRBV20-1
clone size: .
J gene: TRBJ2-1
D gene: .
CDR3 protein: CSASRGRAGEQFF
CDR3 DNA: TGCAGTGCTAGCAGGGGACGAGCGGGCGAGCAGTTCTTC

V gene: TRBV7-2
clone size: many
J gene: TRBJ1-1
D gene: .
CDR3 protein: CASSSTGFREAFF
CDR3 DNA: TGTGCCAGCAGCTCTACAGGGTTTCGGGAAGCTTTCTTT

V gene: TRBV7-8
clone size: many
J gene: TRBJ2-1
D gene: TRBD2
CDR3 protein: CASSLVTSGRADEQFF
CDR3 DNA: TGTGCCAGCAGCCTTGTGACTAGCGGGAGGGCGGATGAGCAGTTCTTC

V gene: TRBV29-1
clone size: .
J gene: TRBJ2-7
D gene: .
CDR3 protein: CSAASTGTYEQYF
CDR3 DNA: TGCAGCGCCGCCAGTACAGGGACATACGAGCAGTACTTC

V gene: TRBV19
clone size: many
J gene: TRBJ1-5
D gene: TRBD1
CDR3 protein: CASSMGQGQPQHF
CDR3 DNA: TGTGCCAGTAGTATGGGACAGGGTCAGCCCCAGCATTTT

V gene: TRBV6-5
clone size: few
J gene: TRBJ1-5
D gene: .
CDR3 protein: CASAPSGGSNQPQHF
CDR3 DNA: TGTGCCAGCGCCCCGTCGGGCGGGAGCAATCAGCCCCAGCATTTT

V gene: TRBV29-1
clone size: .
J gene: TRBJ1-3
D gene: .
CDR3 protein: CSVEMGTGNTIYF
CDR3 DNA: TGCAGCGTTGAAATGGGAACTGGAAACACCATATATTTT

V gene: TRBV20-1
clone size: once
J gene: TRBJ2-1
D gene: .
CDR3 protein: CSARGRWSSYNEQFF
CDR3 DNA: TGCAGTGCTAGGGGTCGATGGAGCTCCTACAATGAGCAGTTCTTC

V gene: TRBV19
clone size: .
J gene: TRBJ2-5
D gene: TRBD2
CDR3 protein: CASRSEAGREAGETQYF
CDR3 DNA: TGTGCCAGTAGATCCGAAGCTGGGCGGGAGGCCGGAGAGACCCAGTACTTC

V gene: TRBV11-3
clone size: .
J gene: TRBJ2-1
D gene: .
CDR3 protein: CASSLSRGTNEQFF
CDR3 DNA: TGTGCCAGCAGCTTATCGCGCGGGACCAATGAGCAGTTCTTC

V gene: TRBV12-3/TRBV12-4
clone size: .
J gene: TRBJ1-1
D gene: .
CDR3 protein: CASSSPIETEAFF
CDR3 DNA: TGTGCCAGCAGTTCCCCGATAGAAACTGAAGCTTTCTTT

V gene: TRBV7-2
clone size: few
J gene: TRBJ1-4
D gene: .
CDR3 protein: CASRLTGQGNEKLFF
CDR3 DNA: TGTGCCAGCAGATTAACCGGGCAGGGTAATGAAAAACTGTTTTTT

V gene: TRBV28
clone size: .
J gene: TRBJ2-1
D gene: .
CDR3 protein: CASSFPGDEQFF
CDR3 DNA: TGTGCCAGCAGCTTCCCAGGGGATGAGCAGTTCTTC

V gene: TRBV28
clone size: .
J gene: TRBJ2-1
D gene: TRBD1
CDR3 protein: CASSIGQGRHEQFF
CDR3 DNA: TGTGCCAGCAGTATCGGACAGGGGAGGCATGAGCAGTTCTTC

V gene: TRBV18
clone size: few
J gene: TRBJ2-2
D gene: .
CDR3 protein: CASSHRTRNTGELFF
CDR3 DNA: TGTGCCAGCTCACATCGGACAAGAAACACCGGGGAGCTGTTTTTT

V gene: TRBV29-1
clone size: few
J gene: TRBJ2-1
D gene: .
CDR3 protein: CSAFGKGWEQNEQFF
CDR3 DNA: TGCAGCGCTTTCGGGAAGGGGTGGGAACAGAATGAGCAGTTCTTC

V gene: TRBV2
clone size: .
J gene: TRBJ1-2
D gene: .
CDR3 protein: CASSEGRLLYGYTF
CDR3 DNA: TGTGCCAGCAGTGAAGGCAGGCTACTTTATGGCTACACCTTC

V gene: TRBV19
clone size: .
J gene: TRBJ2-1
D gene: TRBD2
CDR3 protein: CASRLAGGRNEQFF
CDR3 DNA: TGTGCCAGTAGACTAGCGGGGGGGAGGAATGAGCAGTTCTTC

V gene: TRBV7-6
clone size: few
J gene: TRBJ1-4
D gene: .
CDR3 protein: CASSLQTVGEKLFF
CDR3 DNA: TGTGCCAGCAGCTTACAGACAGTGGGTGAAAAACTGTTTTTT

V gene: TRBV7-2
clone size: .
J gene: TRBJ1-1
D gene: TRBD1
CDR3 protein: CASSQTGMAGAFF
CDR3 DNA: TGTGCCAGCAGCCAGACAGGGATGGCTGGAGCTTTCTTT

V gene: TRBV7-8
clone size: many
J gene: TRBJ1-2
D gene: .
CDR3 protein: CASSRAFSGTYGYTF
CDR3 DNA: TGTGCCAGCAGCCGAGCCTTCTCGGGAACCTATGGCTACACCTTC

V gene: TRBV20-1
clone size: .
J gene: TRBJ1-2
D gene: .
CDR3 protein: CSARDKRGRGYGYTF
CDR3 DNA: TGCAGTGCTAGAGATAAAAGGGGCCGTGGCTATGGCTACACCTTC

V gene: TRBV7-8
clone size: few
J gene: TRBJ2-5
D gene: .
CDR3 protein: CASSPWVTYQETQYF
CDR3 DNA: TGTGCCAGCAGCCCCTGGGTGACATACCAAGAGACCCAGTACTTC

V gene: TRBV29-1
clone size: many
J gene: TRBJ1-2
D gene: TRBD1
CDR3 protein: CSVEVNRGYGYTF
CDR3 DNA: TGCAGCGTTGAAGTGAACAGGGGGTATGGCTACACCTTC

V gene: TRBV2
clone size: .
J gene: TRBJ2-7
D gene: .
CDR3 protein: CASSVSGSRLIPLEQYF
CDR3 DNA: TGTGCCAGCAGTGTGTCGGGAAGTCGCTTGATTCCCCTCGAGCAGTACTTC

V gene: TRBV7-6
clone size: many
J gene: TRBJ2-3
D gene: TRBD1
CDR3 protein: CASSRGQVTDTQYF
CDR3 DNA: TGTGCCAGCAGTCGGGGACAGGTCACAGATACGCAGTATTTT

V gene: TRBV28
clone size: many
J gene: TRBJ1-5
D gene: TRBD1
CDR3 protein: CASSPGQGRSNQPQHF
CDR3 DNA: TGTGCCAGCAGTCCAGGACAGGGGCGAAGCAATCAGCCCCAGCATTTT

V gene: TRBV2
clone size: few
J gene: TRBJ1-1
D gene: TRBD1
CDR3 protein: CASRITGGGEAFF
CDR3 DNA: TGTGCCAGCAGAATTACAGGGGGCGGTGAAGCTTTCTTT

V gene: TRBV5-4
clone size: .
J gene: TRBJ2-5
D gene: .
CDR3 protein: CASSWRTQETQYF
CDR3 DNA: TGTGCCAGCAGCTGGCGAACCCAAGAGACCCAGTACTTC

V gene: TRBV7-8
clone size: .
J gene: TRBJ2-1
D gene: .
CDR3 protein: CASSTRDRNSYNEQFF
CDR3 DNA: TGTGCCAGCAGCACCCGAGACAGGAACTCCTACAATGAGCAGTTCTTC

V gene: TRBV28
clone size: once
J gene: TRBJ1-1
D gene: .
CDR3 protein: CASRYREEAFF
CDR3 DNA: TGTGCCAGCCGATACCGGGAGGAAGCTTTCTTT

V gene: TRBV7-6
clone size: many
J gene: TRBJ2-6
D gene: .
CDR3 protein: CASSLARHSGANVLTF
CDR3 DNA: TGTGCCAGCAGCTTAGCTCGGCACTCTGGGGCCAACGTCCTGACTTTC

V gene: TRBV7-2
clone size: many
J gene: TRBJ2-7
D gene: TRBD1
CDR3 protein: CASSLGLGGSEQYF
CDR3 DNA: TGTGCCAGCAGCTTAGGTTTAGGGGGCTCCGAGCAGTACTTC

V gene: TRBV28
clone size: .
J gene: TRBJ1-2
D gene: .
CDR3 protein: CASRQGVTGYTF
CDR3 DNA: TGTGCCAGCAGACAGGGAGTAACTGGCTACACCTTC

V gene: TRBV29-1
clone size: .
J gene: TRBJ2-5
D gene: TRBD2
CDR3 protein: CSVERLAASSGETQYF
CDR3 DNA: TGCAGCGTTGAACGGCTAGCGGCTAGTTCGGGAGAGACCCAGTACTTC

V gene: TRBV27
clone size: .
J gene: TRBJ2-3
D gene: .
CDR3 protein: CASSDPSTDTQYF
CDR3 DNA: TGTGCCAGCAGCGATCCTAGCACAGATACGCAGTATTTT

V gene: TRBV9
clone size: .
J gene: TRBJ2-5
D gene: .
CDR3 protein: CASSSTGTRPETQYF
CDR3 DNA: TGTGCCAGCAGCTCAACCGGGACCCGGCCCGAGACCCAGTACTTC

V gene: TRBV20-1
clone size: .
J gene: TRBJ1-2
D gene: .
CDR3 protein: CTPQSAFGYTF
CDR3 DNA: TGCACCCCCCAATCGGCATTTGGCTACACCTTC

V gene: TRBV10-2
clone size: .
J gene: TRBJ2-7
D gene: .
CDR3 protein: CAASEALPYEQYF
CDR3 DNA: TGCGCCGCCAGTGAGGCTCTACCCTACGAGCAGTACTTC

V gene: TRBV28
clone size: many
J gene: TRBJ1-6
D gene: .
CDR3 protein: CASSSNSPLHF
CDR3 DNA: TGTGCCAGCAGCTCTAATTCACCCCTCCACTTT

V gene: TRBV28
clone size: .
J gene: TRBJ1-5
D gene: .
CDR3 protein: CASSLGRVGQPQHF
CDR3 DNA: TGTGCCAGCAGTTTGGGCAGGGTTGGGCAGCCCCAGCATTTT

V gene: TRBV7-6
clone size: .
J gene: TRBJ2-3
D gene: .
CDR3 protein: CASSLAWAFTDTQYF
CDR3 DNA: TGTGCCAGCAGCTTAGCCTGGGCCTTCACAGATACGCAGTATTTT

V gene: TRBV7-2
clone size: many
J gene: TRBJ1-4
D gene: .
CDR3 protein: CASSLKFGEKLFF
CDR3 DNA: TGTGCCAGCAGCTTAAAGTTTGGTGAAAAACTGTTTTTT

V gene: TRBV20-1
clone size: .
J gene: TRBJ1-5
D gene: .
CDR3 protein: CSAPDRWFSQPQHF
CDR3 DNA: TGCAGTGCTCCCGACAGGTGGTTCTCTCAGCCCCAGCATTTT

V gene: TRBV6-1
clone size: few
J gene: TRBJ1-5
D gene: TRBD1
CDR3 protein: CASSVDRGRNQPQHF
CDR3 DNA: TGTGCCAGCAGTGTAGACAGGGGTCGCAATCAGCCCCAGCATTTT

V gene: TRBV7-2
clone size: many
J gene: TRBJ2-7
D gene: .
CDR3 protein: CASSLEAPREQYF
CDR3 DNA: TGTGCCAGCAGCTTAGAGGCCCCCAGGGAGCAGTACTTC